This T cell receptor (beta chain) comes out of a study of blood T cell repertoires in COVID-19. Study-level information: PBMCs, B-cell-depleted T cells, or T cells were the source of the cDNA or gDNA that made up the material.

This clone has a count of ten or more. The J segment lost 6 bases and the V segment lost 1 base, leaving 12 bases of the junction unmatched. CDR3 size: 16 residues. The germline CDR1 and CDR2 sequences are SGHRS and YFSETQ. Libraries were prepared by immunoSEQ multiplex PCR; TCRdb keeps only in-frame clonotypes and omits some of them. The sample holds more than 300,000 clones, 70% to 90% seen once. The chain combines TRBV5-1 with TRBJ1-2; TRBD1 matches 7 bases. This TCR came from a young man who had recovered from COVID-19. Sequencing was performed on peripheral blood. In DNA form, the CDR3 reads TGCGCCAGCAGCTTGATGATAGGGGGCGCTACGGATGGCTACACCTTC. Translated, it gives CASSLMIGGATDGYTF.